Listed below are T cell receptor beta chains from one sample, sequenced in a study of cytomegalovirus exposure and HLA in healthy donors. Assay used: immunoSEQ multiplex PCR; TCRdb lists only in-frame clones, some missing. The sample has around 150,000 clones, about 76% seen once. What was sequenced was PBMCs. These receptors all come from a woman aged 40 to 50 in good health and CMV-seronegative. The CDR3 runs from the conserved cysteine through the conserved F or W. Each record gives: CDR3 DNA, CDR3 protein, D gene, J gene, clone size, V gene. The D gene is left open where the match is weak. Only some rows state a clone size, as once, few, many or a class for expanded clones.

TGCGCCAGCAGCCAACACTCTAGCGGGGGGCACCAAGAGACCCAGTACTTC,CASSQHSSGGHQETQYF,TRBD2,TRBJ2-5,once,TRBV5-1
TGCAGTGCGACTCAAAACACTGAAGCTTTCTTT,CSATQNTEAFF,NA,TRBJ1-1,NA,TRBV20-1
TGTGCCAGCTCACCACAAACGGGACACAGCTATGGCTACACCTTC,CASSPQTGHSYGYTF,NA,TRBJ1-2,NA,TRBV18
TGTGCCAGCATCGGCTTGGCCAGGGGGCTTCTTGGCTACACCTTC,CASIGLARGLLGYTF,TRBD1,TRBJ1-2,NA,TRBV2
TGTGCCTGGAGTGTAGAGGGACATGCTTCACCCCTCCACTTT,CAWSVEGHASPLHF,NA,TRBJ1-6,NA,TRBV30
TGTGCCAGCCAGGGCGGGGTTTTCAATGAGCAGTTCTTC,CASQGGVFNEQFF,NA,TRBJ2-1,NA,TRBV14
TGTGCCAGCCGAGGGAGTTCGAACACCGGGGAGCTGTTTTTT,CASRGSSNTGELFF,NA,TRBJ2-2,NA,TRBV6-1
TGCAGTGCGCCTCTCGGGTTGGGCTACACCTTC,CSAPLGLGYTF,NA,TRBJ1-2,NA,TRBV20-1
TGTGCCAGCAGTTACCGACAGGGGGCCACTGAAGCTTTCTTT,CASSYRQGATEAFF,TRBD1,TRBJ1-1,NA,TRBV6-6
TGTGCCAGCAGTAAACAGGGTACTGGGGCCAACGTCCTGACTTTC,CASSKQGTGANVLTF,NA,TRBJ2-6,NA,TRBV28
TGCGCCAGCAGCCAGGAGGGACAGGGAAAGGGCACCATATATTTT,CASSQEGQGKGTIYF,TRBD1,TRBJ1-3,NA,TRBV4-1
TGTGCCAGCAGTTTCTTGCGGGGGTCTTTCACAGATACGCAGTATTTT,CASSFLRGSFTDTQYF,TRBD2,TRBJ2-3,few,TRBV28
TGTGCCAGCAGCATCCCCTCTAGCACTGAAGCTTTCTTT,CASSIPSSTEAFF,NA,TRBJ1-1,NA,TRBV7-9
TGTGCCACCGGGACAGCTGCGAACACTGAAGCTTTCTTT,CATGTAANTEAFF,TRBD1,TRBJ1-1,NA,TRBV6-6
TGTGCCAGCAGCACTCGGCAGGGGAGAAGCGGGGCAAGCACAGATACGCAGTATTTT,CASSTRQGRSGASTDTQYF,NA,TRBJ2-3,NA,TRBV7-9
TGTGCCAGCTCACAGGGAGATCGACTAGCGGGGATCTCTGGCACAGATACGCAGTATTTT,CASSQGDRLAGISGTDTQYF,TRBD2,TRBJ2-3,few,TRBV18